This T cell receptor beta chain was retrieved from a study of blood T cell repertoires in COVID-19. Overall study: T cells, B-cell-depleted T cells, or PBMCs provided the cDNA or gDNA that served as material.

Measured with immunoSEQ multiplex PCR; TCRdb has only the in-frame clones, and not every one. Found here are 250,000 to 300,000 clones, around 90% of them singletons; the top ten hold around 0.99%. This CDR3 comprises 12 residues. V was trimmed by 5 bases and J by 10 bases, leaving 11 bases between them. Germline V gives CDR1 SGHVS, CDR2 FQNEAQ. Sequenced input: peripheral blood. This rearrangement joins TRBV7-8 to TRBJ1-4, with D tentatively TRBD1 (5 bases). The TCR was taken from a woman between 40 and 55 years old who had recovered from COVID-19. CDR3 region: CASSHGGGKLFF. DNA for the CDR3: TGTGCCAGCAGCCACGGGGGGGGAAAACTGTTTTTT.